This T cell receptor beta chain was recorded in a study of early T cells in non-severe SARS-CoV-2 infection (dated by TCRdb to the early 2020s). Regarding the complete study: Because TCR sequencing relied on bulk RNA taken from unsorted whole blood, pairing of alpha and beta chains was not possible.

A note on this clonotype: What antigen it recognizes has not been identified. The sample holds no much larger clone one base away, and base qualities are not on file.

Library prep was done by 5' RACE. These reads were obtained on a NextSeq 500. To correct for sequencing error and PCR bias, the TCR library protocol tagged individual cDNA molecules with unique molecular identifiers. Both TCR alpha and beta chains were sequenced, and tight co-correlation was observed between alpha and beta sequence abundances in each sample. The source study handled its data this way. Decombinator V4 was used to perform V gene, J gene and CDR3 annotation of TCR sequences. TCRs were defined as expanded if a significant change between any two time points was detected under a Poisson model with p below 0.0001. TCR abundances were normalised to the total number of TCRs sequenced per sample and were expressed as counts per million. MAIT TCRs were defined by TRAV1-2 paired with TRAJ12, TRAJ20 or TRAJ33, and iNKT TCRs by TRAV10 paired with TRAJ18. VDJdb, accessed 1 November 2021, was searched for CMV, EBV and SARS-CoV-2 annotated TCRs, with TCRs annotated for multiple antigens excluded. TCRdb cleaned the public reads at Q25 with fastp, built clones with MiXCR and kept in-frame beta chains. Each record represents a unique CDR3 protein, reported with the most common genes and DNA among its rows. The V and J calls, along with clone size, are taken from TCRdb and not from the paper's own processing. Present in this sample are 65,000 to 75,000 distinct CDR3 sequences, under 14% of which were seen just once. The top ten constitute 3.8% of the sample.

V and J lose 10 bases and 0 bases, and a span of 7 bases separates them. Taken from the germline V gene, the CDR1 and CDR2 loops are LGHNA and YNFKEQ. Measured from the cysteine to the phenylalanine, the CDR3 is 11 residues long. The retained sequence is limited to the CDR3, 33 bases, with the frame set at the first base. Study-wide findings and limitations: VDJdb matching was skewed toward anti-spike CD8 responses and likely underestimated virus-specific expansions, missing private and CD4 specificities.

The study was a case-control design nested within a healthcare worker cohort in London, UK, with weekly nasopharyngeal swab PCR tests and blood sampling. Between 23 and 31 March 2020, the week of the UK lockdown, healthcare workers were enrolled and then followed up weekly for as long as 16 weeks. The V and J segments used are TRBV4-2 and TRBJ2-7; no confident D gene assignment can be made. The sequencing sample was made of whole blood. This receptor was obtained from an adult who was a healthcare worker with PCR-confirmed SARS-CoV-2 infection or an uninfected control (not recorded which). Read as DNA, the sequence is TGTGCCACCGGAACCTCCTACGAGCAGTACTTC. Its translation reads: CATGTSYEQYF.